This T cell receptor (beta chain) was sequenced in a study of identical twins. General study results and limits: Within monozygotic twins, out-of-frame TCR alpha sharing was underestimated by the models.

TCRdb reanalysed the 5' RACE reads using MiXCR and keeps one entry per CDR3 protein. The sample contains about 530,000 distinct CDR3 sequences, 13% to 15% of which appear only once. This CDR3 comprises 14 residues. J lost 7 bases, V lost 2 bases, and 6 bases had no gene match. This clonotype has ten or more counts. Its antigen is undetermined. Another study also made use of these data, one on yellow fever vaccine responses in identical twins.

This receptor was taken from a woman aged 18-29 years in good health. The V and J genes are TRBV12-3 or TRBV12-4 and TRBJ2-7; 9 positions match TRBD1. The sample consisted of CD4+ T cells sorted from blood. CDR3 residues: CASSLSDRGREQYF. The CDR3 region has the DNA TGTGCCAGCAGTTTATCGGACAGGGGAAGGGAGCAGTACTTC.